Below are 26 T cell receptor beta chains sequenced from a single sample in a study of T cell responses to AZD1222 COVID-19 vaccine. Generated by immunoSEQ multiplex PCR, the TCRdb table keeps only in-frame clones and is missing some. Of over 20,000 clones in the sample, 80% to 90% were seen once. Source: peripheral blood, taken 28 days after the second AZD1222 dose. The origin of the receptors is an adult who received the AZD1222 COVID-19 vaccine.

The chain combines TRBV4-2 with TRBJ2-5, with a tentative D call TRBD2 (6 bases). Looked up from germline, CDR1 is LGHNA and CDR2 is YNFKEQ. The CDR3 contains 15 residues. V lost 5 bases, J lost 2 bases, and 15 bases lay in between. For the CDR3, the DNA is TGTGCCAGCAGCGCTCCCGGGACTGATCAAGAGACCCAGTACTTC. Translating gives CASSAPGTDQETQYF.

CDR3 in DNA: TGTGCCAGCAGCTTAGGACTAGCGGGGGCCGGTGAGCAGTTCTTC. Its protein is CASSLGLAGAGEQFF. The V and J genes are TRBV7-6 and TRBJ2-1; 12 bases align to TRBD2. This CDR3 is built from 15 residues. Losses at the gene ends were 1 base for V and 9 bases for J; bases not matched to a gene: 4. Per germline, CDR1 SGHVS and CDR2 FNYEAQ. Complete variable domain (other parts from reference TRBV7-6 and TRBJ2-1): GAGVSQSPRYKVTKRGQDVALRCDPISGHVSLYWYRQALGQGPEFLTYFNYEAQQDKSGLPNDRFSAERPEGSISTLTIQRTEQRDSAMYRCASSLGLAGAGEQFFGPGTRLTVL.

This chain uses TRBV4-3 with TRBJ1-5; unclear D gene. The germline V gene encodes CDR1 LGHNA and CDR2 YSLEER. The CDR3 covers 15 residues. V shed 0 bases and J shed 4 bases, with 10 bases lying between them. CDR3 nucleotide sequence: TGCGCCAGCAGCCAAGATTGGGGAGAGAATCAGCCCCAGCATTTT. Amino acids: CASSQDWGENQPQHF.

The chain recombines TRBV4-2 with TRBJ2-7, with 8 bases matching TRBD2. The V gene's germline CDR1 is LGHNA and CDR2 YNFKEQ. J was trimmed by 0 bases and V by 2 bases; bases with no gene match: 6. The length of the CDR3 is 16 residues. CDR3 DNA: TGTGCCAGCAGCCAACTACTAGCGGCCCGCTCCTACGAGCAGTACTTC. Protein sequence: CASSQLLAARSYEQYF.

This chain connects TRBV15 to TRBJ2-1, with 9 bases that match TRBD1. Germline assignment: CDR1 LNHNV and CDR2 YYDKDF (reference sequence). V lost 3 bases to trimming and J lost 4 bases; unmatched junction nucleotides: 13. The CDR3 spans 18 residues. The CDR3 DNA reads TGTGCCACCAGCAGGAAAGGAGGGACAGGGCTGTCGTACAATGAGCAGTTCTTC. This sequence encodes CATSRKGGTGLSYNEQFF.

The V call is TRBV25-1, the J call TRBJ2-7; D may match TRBD1 or TRBD2 (5 bases each). The CDR3 is 14 residues long. The germline gives CDR1 MGHDK, CDR2 SYGVNS. Between the trimmed V and J ends, which lost 5 bases and 2 bases, there was a span of 13 bases. The CDR3 DNA reads TGTGCCAGCAGTAAACCGGGACGTACCTACGAGCAGTACTTC. This sequence encodes CASSKPGRTYEQYF.

The gene calls are TRBV2 and TRBJ2-1; no reliable D call. This CDR3 is built from 11 residues. Germline assignment: CDR1 SNHLY and CDR2 FYNNEI. The V end was cut by 3 bases, the J end by 8 bases, with 5 bases between. The CDR3 nucleotides are TGTGCCAGCAGTGACGTCTATGAGCAGTTCTTC. Its translation is CASSDVYEQFF. The full variable domain, its missing parts supplied by reference TRBV2 and TRBJ2-1, is EPEVTQTPSHQVTQMGQEVILRCVPISNHLYFYWYRQILGQKVEFLVSFYNNEISEKSEIFDDQFSVERPDGSNFTLKIRSTKLEDSAMYFCASSDVYEQFFGPGTRLTVL.

The chain employs TRBV3-1 (or the pseudogene TRBV3-2) and TRBJ1-4, with 7 bases that match TRBD1. Losses at the gene ends were 0 bases for V and 8 bases for J; bases not matched to a gene: 3. This CDR3 contains 14 residues. The germline V gene encodes CDR1 LGHDT and CDR2 YNNKEL (reference sequence). The CDR3 loop reads CASSQEQGGEKLFF. CDR3 nucleotides: TGTGCCAGCAGCCAAGAGCAGGGGGGCGAAAAACTGTTTTTT.

CDR3 amino acids: CASSPDRFYGYTF. For the CDR3, the DNA is TGTGCCAGCAGCCCCGACAGATTCTATGGCTACACCTTC. The rearrangement uses TRBV4-2 and TRBJ1-2, with a possible D match to TRBD1 (5 bases). Germline V gene data show CDR1 as LGHNA and CDR2 as YNFKEQ. The CDR3 length is 13 residues. V shed 4 bases and J shed 4 bases, with 10 bases lying between them.

The chain links TRBV10-1 to TRBJ2-7; 7 bases align to TRBD2. Trimming cost V 2 bases and J 6 bases; bases outside gene matches: 13. Per germline, CDR1 WNHNN and CDR2 SYGVQD (reference sequence). The CDR3 covers 16 residues. The CDR3 DNA reads as TGCGCCAGCAGTGAGGACAGTTCAGGGAGGGCGGGCGAGCAGTACTTC. Protein sequence: CASSEDSSGRAGEQYF.

The chain uses TRBV10-1 and TRBJ1-6; TRBD1 is a possible D gene (5 bases). The CDR3 has 13 residues. The V end was cut by 7 bases, the J end by 6 bases, with 10 bases between. CDR1 and CDR2 from the germline V gene are WNHNN and SYGVQD (reference sequence). CDR3 region: CASTGQLNSPLHF. The DNA of the CDR3 is TGCGCCAGCACGGGGCAGCTTAATTCACCCCTCCACTTT.

The chain has TRBV27 and TRBJ2-1; 9 bases align to TRBD1. With V trimmed by 6 bases and J by 1 base, 4 bases remained unmatched. Germline values: CDR1 MNHEY, CDR2 SMNVEV (reference sequence). The length of the CDR3 is 15 residues. The CDR3 here is CASRAGTGSYNEQFF. The CDR3 DNA reads TGTGCCAGCAGAGCCGGGACAGGGTCCTACAATGAGCAGTTCTTC.

The chain links TRBV3-1 (or the pseudogene TRBV3-2) to TRBJ2-7; 7 nucleotides align to TRBD2. The V segment lost 2 bases and the J segment 0 bases; nucleotides outside the gene matches: 4. This CDR3 has 15 amino acids. Germline V lookup: CDR1 LGHDT, CDR2 YNNKEL (reference sequence). In DNA form, the CDR3 reads TGTGCCAGCAGCCAAAATCCGGGGGGCTCCTACGAGCAGTACTTC. It codes for CASSQNPGGSYEQYF.

The chain is built from TRBV28 and TRBJ2-7; 7 bases match TRBD1. This CDR3 has 14 residues. V lost 7 bases and J lost 2; bases outside the gene matches: 8. Germline V CDR1 and CDR2: MDHEN, SYDVKM. The CDR3 loop reads CASTQGGRAYEQYF. The CDR3, as DNA: TGTGCCAGCACCCAAGGGGGCAGGGCCTACGAGCAGTACTTC.

The chain employs TRBV3-1 (or the pseudogene TRBV3-2) and TRBJ1-3; D is undetermined. Germline V CDR1 and CDR2: LGHDT, YNNKEL (reference sequence). The CDR3 has 15 amino acids. The V and J ends lost 5 bases and 0 bases respectively, with 11 bases between them. CDR3 DNA sequence: TGTGCCAGCAGCGTGGACGTCAGCTCTGGAAACACCATATATTTT. Its protein product is CASSVDVSSGNTIYF.

This chain connects TRBV19 to TRBJ2-3, with TRBD2 matching 9 bases. The CDR3 length is 14 residues. Germline V gene lookup returns CDR1 LNHDA and CDR2 SQIVND (reference sequence). J lost 6 bases, V lost 4 bases, and 5 bases had no gene match. As DNA, the CDR3 is TGTGCCAGTAGTAGCCCTAGCGGGGAGGATACGCAGTATTTT. Residues: CASSSPSGEDTQYF.

The CDR3 loop is CASSSAGNSPLHF. CDR3 coding DNA: TGTGCCAGCAGCTCCGCAGGGAATTCACCCCTCCACTTT. This chain connects TRBV11-2 to TRBJ1-6, with D perhaps matching TRBD1 (5 bases). Trimming cost V 4 bases and J 7 bases, with 8 bases left between them. This CDR3 is 13 amino acids long. In germline, CDR1 is SGHAT, CDR2 FQNNGV.

J is TRBJ1-5 and V is TRBV2; no firm D call. The CDR3 totals 14 residues. The V end was cut by 6 bases, the J end by 2 bases, with 11 bases between. From germline, CDR1 is SNHLY and CDR2 FYNNEI. The CDR3: CASSGSGGNQPQHF. CDR3 bases: TGTGCCAGCAGCGGAAGCGGGGGCAATCAGCCCCAGCATTTT. Drawing the rest from reference TRBV2 and TRBJ1-5, the complete variable domain is EPEVTQTPSHQVTQMGQEVILRCVPISNHLYFYWYRQILGQKVEFLVSFYNNEISEKSEIFDDQFSVERPDGSNFTLKIRSTKLEDSAMYFCASSGSGGNQPQHFGDGTRLSIL.

The chain is built from TRBV10-3 and TRBJ2-3; TRBD1 matches 10 bases. With 3 bases clipped from V and 3 bases from J, the junction kept 9 bases outside the gene matches. This CDR3 contains 17 residues. The germline gives CDR1 ENHRY, CDR2 SYGVKD. Here the CDR3 reads CAISDAGQGGGTDTQYF. In nucleotides, the CDR3 is TGTGCCATCAGTGACGCCGGACAGGGGGGAGGGACAGATACGCAGTATTTT.

V gene TRBV18 combines with J gene TRBJ1-1, with 8 bases that match TRBD1. The trim removed 6 bases at V and 4 bases at J, leaving 16 bases unmatched. The CDR3 spans 17 residues. Germline CDR1 and CDR2: KGHSH and LQKENI. The CDR3 DNA reads TGTGCCAGCTCCAGGACAGGGTTACGTTCGGAAGGCACTGAAGCTTTCTTT. Translation: CASSRTGLRSEGTEAFF.

The CDR3 spells CASSSSLSPEQYF. The CDR3 nucleotides read TGCGCCAGCAGCTCCAGCCTCTCCCCCGAGCAGTACTTC. The V gene is TRBV5-1, the J gene TRBJ2-7; D remains ambiguous. The germline CDR1 and CDR2 sequences are SGHRS and YFSETQ. Trimming stripped 3 bases from V and 6 bases from J, with 13 bases between. The CDR3 contains 13 residues. Looking up the rest from reference TRBV5-1 and TRBJ2-7 gives the full variable domain: KAGVTQTPRYLIKTRGQQVTLSCSPISGHRSVSWYQQTPGQGLQFLFEYFSETQRNKGNFPGRFSGRQFSNSRSEMNVSTLELGDSALYLCASSSSLSPEQYFGPGTRLTVT.

The chain has TRBV6-1 and TRBJ2-1; no reliable D call. V lost 4 bases and J 7 bases, leaving 11 bases between the germline ends. The germline V gene encodes CDR1 MNHNS and CDR2 SASEGT. This CDR3 has 13 amino acids. The DNA of the CDR3 is TGTGCCAGCAGTGGAGCCATGTGGAATGAGCAGTTCTTC. Translating gives CASSGAMWNEQFF.

Here the CDR3 reads CASSPWDSSGETQYF. The CDR3 nucleotides read TGTGCCAGCTCACCGTGGGACTCTTCGGGGGAGACCCAGTACTTC. The rearrangement links TRBV18 to TRBJ2-5; a weak D match, TRBD2 (6 bases). Germline CDR1 is KGHSH and CDR2 is LQKENI. The CDR3 is made up of 15 amino acids. V gave up 3 bases and J gave up 5 bases, with 16 bases separating them.

J is TRBJ2-1 and V is TRBV11-3; TRBD2 agrees at 9 bases. The germline V gene encodes CDR1 SGHNT and CDR2 YENEEA. J gave up 10 bases and V 5 bases, and 15 bases lay outside the gene matches. This CDR3 contains 16 residues. The CDR3 reads CASSPDGRGGIREQFF. CDR3 sequence (DNA): TGTGCCAGCAGCCCCGACGGGCGGGGGGGCATAAGGGAGCAGTTCTTC.

The V and J genes are TRBV9 and TRBJ2-7, with D perhaps matching TRBD1 (6 bases). Germline-derived CDR1 and CDR2 are SGDLS and YYNGEE. The V gene lost 0 bases and the J gene lost 0 bases, with 10 bases spanning the gap. The CDR3 extends over 15 amino acids. CDR3 residues: CASSVGDTASYEQYF. CDR3 sequence (DNA): TGTGCCAGCAGCGTAGGGGACACCGCCTCCTACGAGCAGTACTTC.

V is TRBV9 and J is TRBJ2-1; TRBD2 agrees at 13 bases. CDR1 and CDR2 (germline): SGDLS, YYNGEE. The CDR3 consists of 17 residues. V was clipped by 0 bases and J by 8 bases; unmatched bases: 8. CDR3 amino acids: CASSVEGTSGDEDEQFF. The DNA of the CDR3 is TGTGCCAGCAGCGTAGAGGGGACTAGCGGGGATGAGGATGAGCAGTTCTTC.